A selection of T cell receptor beta chains follows, all from one sample in a study of CD8+ T cells in alopecia areata. The protocol was immunoSEQ multiplex PCR, while the TCRdb copy is restricted to in-frame clones and leaves out a portion. Among under 250,000 clones, roughly 57% were seen once, and the ten largest hold 0.45%. Sequenced material: CD4+ T cells sorted from blood, taken at week 0. Receptors originate from a human donor with alopecia areata. Both conserved end residues are part of each CDR3. The D gene is left open where the match is weak. Size values are once, few and many counts, or a class for expanded clones, and some rows have none.

abundance,d_gene,j_gene,v_gene,CDR3nt,CDR3aa
few,.,TRBJ2-1,TRBV7-8,TGTGCCAGCAGCTTAGGTTTGGCGGTGAAAACTTACAATGAGCAGTTCTTC,CASSLGLAVKTYNEQFF
.,TRBD2,TRBJ2-3,TRBV6-5,TGTGCCAGCAGGCTCCTAGCGGGGGGGAGAGATCCGCAGTATTTT,CASRLLAGGRDPQYF
.,.,TRBJ1-2,TRBV5-6,TGTGCCAGCAGCCCGATAGGGGACTATGGCTACACCTTC,CASSPIGDYGYTF
.,.,TRBJ2-3,TRBV30,TGTGCCTGGAGTCCAGGGCACACAGATACGCAGTATTTT,CAWSPGHTDTQYF
.,.,TRBJ2-1,TRBV29-1,TGCGCGGGAAGCAGGGCCCTCTACAATGAGCAGTTCTTC,CAGSRALYNEQFF
.,.,TRBJ2-2,TRBV29-1,TGCAGCGTTGGGATTGGCATCAACACCGGGGAGCTGTTTTTT,CSVGIGINTGELFF
.,TRBD2,TRBJ2-3,TRBV7-8,TGTGCCAGCAGCCGAGGGAGGGTTGGCACAGATACGCAGTATTTT,CASSRGRVGTDTQYF
few,.,TRBJ2-7,TRBV29-1,TGCAGCGTTGGGACAGAAACATTAGTGCAGTACTTC,CSVGTETLVQYF
.,TRBD1,TRBJ2-1,TRBV29-1,TGCAGCGACGCAGGGGGTCTAAATGAGCAGTTCTTC,CSDAGGLNEQFF
.,.,TRBJ2-1,TRBV6-5,TGTGCCAGCAGTTACTCGACACCAACCTACAATGAGCAGTTCTTC,CASSYSTPTYNEQFF
.,.,TRBJ1-1,TRBV6-5,TGTGCCAGCAGTTATGAAGTCCAAAAGGAGGCTTTCTTT,CASSYEVQKEAFF
.,TRBD2,TRBJ2-1,TRBV30,TGTGCCTGGAGTTTAGGACTAGCGGGATACAATGAGCAGTTCTTC,CAWSLGLAGYNEQFF
.,TRBD2,TRBJ2-1,TRBV9,TGTGCCAGCAGCGCTCGCGGGCTAGCGGGACGGTACAATGAGCAGTTCTTC,CASSARGLAGRYNEQFF
few,.,TRBJ1-1,TRBV4-1,TGCGCCAGCAGCCCCCGATTACATCCGCTGAACACTGAAGCTTTCTTT,CASSPRLHPLNTEAFF
.,.,TRBJ2-7,TRBV5-4,TGTGCCAGCAGCTTGTCGGGAGCGAGCTCCTACGAGCAGTACTTC,CASSLSGASSYEQYF
.,TRBD1,TRBJ1-2,TRBV19,TGTGCCAGTAGTCCCCGGGGACAGGGCTATGGCTACACCTTC,CASSPRGQGYGYTF
few,TRBD1,TRBJ1-2,TRBV5-1,TGCGCCAGCAGCTTGGACAGGGGAGGCTATGGCTACACCTTC,CASSLDRGGYGYTF
.,.,TRBJ1-2,TRBV6-5,TGTGCCAGCAGACTAGACACTATCTACACCTTC,CASRLDTIYTF
few,.,TRBJ1-1,TRBV29-1,TGCAGCGTCCTCGGTAGGGGGGCGCGGCGCGGTCGGGCTTTCTTT,CSVLGRGARRGRAFF
.,TRBD2,TRBJ2-6,TRBV9,TGTGCCAGCACCGACGGGAGGTTCGGGGCCAACGTCCTGACTTTC,CASTDGRFGANVLTF
.,TRBD1,TRBJ1-2,TRBV2,TGTGCCAGCAGTGAACAGGGGGCGCATGGCTACACCTTC,CASSEQGAHGYTF
few,.,TRBJ2-6,TRBV2,TGTGCCAGCAGTGAGTCGCAGGTCCCCAACGTCCTGACTTTC,CASSESQVPNVLTF
.,.,TRBJ1-1,TRBV5-1,TGCGCCAGCAGCTGGTCCGACAGCCAGCCCACTGAAGCTTTCTTT,CASSWSDSQPTEAFF
.,.,TRBJ1-1,TRBV30,TGTGCCTGGAATCAGGGACTGGCGGACACTGAAGCTTTCTTT,CAWNQGLADTEAFF
.,TRBD1,TRBJ1-1,TRBV27,TGTGCCAGCAGACTCTACGGGACAGGGATGGCGATGAACACTGAAGCTTTCTTT,CASRLYGTGMAMNTEAFF
few,.,TRBJ1-4,TRBV18,TGTGCCAGCTCACCAAGAGAAGATGAAAAACTGTTTTTT,CASSPREDEKLFF
.,.,TRBJ1-4,TRBV9,TGTGCCAGCAGCGAAACGCCGAAAGGGAATGAAAAACTGTTTTTT,CASSETPKGNEKLFF
.,.,TRBJ2-6,TRBV29-1,TGCAGCACGCATTCTGGGGCCAACGTCCTGACTTTC,CSTHSGANVLTF
.,.,TRBJ1-1,TRBV5-6,TGTGCCAGCAGCTCCCCCGGGAGCCTACAAGCTTTCTTT,CASSSPGSLQAFF
.,TRBD1,TRBJ2-7,TRBV10-1,TGCGCCAGCAGTGGGATTGGGAGACAGGGGAACTCCTACGAGCAGTACTTC,CASSGIGRQGNSYEQYF
.,.,TRBJ2-2,TRBV9,TGTGCCAGCAGCGTAGTGGCGGGAAACACCGGGGAGCTGTTTTTT,CASSVVAGNTGELFF
.,TRBD1,TRBJ2-7,TRBV27,TGTGCCAGCAGCTTGGACAGGACTCGCCACGAGCAGTACTTC,CASSLDRTRHEQYF
.,.,TRBJ2-7,TRBV29-1,TGCAGCGTCCAGACTGCGCCGGGCTCCTACGAGCAGTACTTC,CSVQTAPGSYEQYF
many,TRBD1,TRBJ1-5,TRBV5-6,TGTGCCAGCAGCACGGGACAGGAAGCGCCCCAGCATTTT,CASSTGQEAPQHF
few,TRBD2,TRBJ2-3,TRBV29-1,TGCTCACACTCGGGGGGGCAGGCAGATACGCAGTATTTT,CSHSGGQADTQYF
.,.,TRBJ2-6,TRBV7-3,TGTGCCAGCAGCCTACTCTCGGGCTCTGGGGCCAACGTCCTGACTTTC,CASSLLSGSGANVLTF
.,TRBD1,TRBJ1-4,TRBV4-1,TGCGCCAGCAGTCGGACAGGGGGCAATGAAAAACTGTTTTTT,CASSRTGGNEKLFF
few,.,TRBJ1-1,TRBV29-1,TGCAGCGTTGTGGGGAGGTCCGAAGCTTTCTTT,CSVVGRSEAFF
many,TRBD1,TRBJ2-3,TRBV7-9,TGTGCCAGCAGCCCGGGACAGGGGATAGATACGCAGTATTTT,CASSPGQGIDTQYF
.,TRBD1,TRBJ2-4,TRBV7-6,TGTGCCAGCAGCTTAGAGCCGACAGGGGATAGCATTCAGTACTTC,CASSLEPTGDSIQYF
.,TRBD1,TRBJ2-7,TRBV12-5,TGTGCTAGTGGGACAGGGGCAGGCGAGCAGTACTTC,CASGTGAGEQYF
.,.,TRBJ1-1,TRBV6-6,TGTGCCAGCATCAGAGACACTGAAGCTTTCTTT,CASIRDTEAFF
.,.,TRBJ2-3,TRBV30,TGTGCCTGGAGTGGGAGCACAGATACGCAGTATTTT,CAWSGSTDTQYF
.,.,TRBJ2-5,TRBV25-1,TGTGCCAGCAGTGCAGACGTGCAACAACAAGAGACCCAGTACTTC,CASSADVQQQETQYF
few,.,TRBJ2-2,TRBV6-5,TGTGCCAGCAGGGGGGCAGGGGTGAACACCGGGGAGCTGTTTTTT,CASRGAGVNTGELFF
.,.,TRBJ1-2,TRBV7-9,TGTGCCAGCAGCTTAGGCAGGAACGGAGGCTACACCTTC,CASSLGRNGGYTF
.,TRBD1,TRBJ1-1,TRBV2,TGTGCCAGCAGCGGGGCGGGACAGGGGAACACTGAAGCTTTCTTT,CASSGAGQGNTEAFF
.,TRBD1,TRBJ1-5,TRBV6-5,TGTGCCAGCAGTTACCACGGGACAGGGGGCGGTCAGCCCCAGCATTTT,CASSYHGTGGGQPQHF
few,TRBD1,TRBJ2-3,TRBV6-5,TGTGCCAGCACTCCCAGGGGGCCGGGCACAGATACGCAGTATTTT,CASTPRGPGTDTQYF
.,.,TRBJ2-2,TRBV7-3,TGTGCCAGCAGCTTACAGACGACCGGGGAGCTGTTTTTT,CASSLQTTGELFF